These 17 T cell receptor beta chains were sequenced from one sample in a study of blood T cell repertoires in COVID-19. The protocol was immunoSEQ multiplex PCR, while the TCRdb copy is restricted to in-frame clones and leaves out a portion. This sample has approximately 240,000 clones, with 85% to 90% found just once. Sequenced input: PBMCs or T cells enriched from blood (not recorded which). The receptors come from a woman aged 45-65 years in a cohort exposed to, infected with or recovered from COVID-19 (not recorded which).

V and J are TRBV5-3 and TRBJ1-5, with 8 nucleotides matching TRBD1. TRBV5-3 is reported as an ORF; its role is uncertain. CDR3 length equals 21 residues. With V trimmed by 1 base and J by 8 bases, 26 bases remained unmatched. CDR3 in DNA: TGTGCCAGAAGCTTGTCTTGGCGGGGGCAGGGGACCAGGGGGCGTCTGAAGCCCCAGCATTTT. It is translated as CARSLSWRGQGTRGRLKPQHF.

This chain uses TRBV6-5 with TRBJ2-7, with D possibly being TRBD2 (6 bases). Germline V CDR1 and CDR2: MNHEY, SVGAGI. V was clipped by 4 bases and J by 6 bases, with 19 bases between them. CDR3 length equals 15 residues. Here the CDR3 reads CASSSLSTSSGEQYF. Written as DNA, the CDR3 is TGTGCCAGCAGTTCACTGTCGACTAGTTCTGGCGAGCAGTACTTC.

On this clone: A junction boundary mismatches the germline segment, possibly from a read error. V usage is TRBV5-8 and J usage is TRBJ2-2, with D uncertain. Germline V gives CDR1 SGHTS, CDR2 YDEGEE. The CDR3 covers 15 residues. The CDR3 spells CASSFLGTNPGELFF. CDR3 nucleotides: TGTGCCAGCAGCTTCCTTGGCACGAACCCCGGGGAGCTGTTTTTT.

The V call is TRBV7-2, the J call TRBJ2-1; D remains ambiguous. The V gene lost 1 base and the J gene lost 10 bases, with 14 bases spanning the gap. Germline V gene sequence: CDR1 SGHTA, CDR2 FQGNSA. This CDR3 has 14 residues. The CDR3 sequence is CASSLETASEEQFF. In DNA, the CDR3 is TGTGCCAGCAGCTTAGAAACAGCATCGGAAGAGCAGTTCTTC.

The CDR3 here is CASRPGGGSHEQFF. CDR3 DNA sequence: TGTGCCAGCAGGCCCGGGGGGGGGTCCCATGAGCAGTTCTTC. This chain uses TRBV9 with TRBJ2-1; TRBD2 matches at 8 bases. Trimming at V came to 5 bases and at J to 8 bases, leaving 9 bases not matched to a gene. The length of the CDR3 is 14 residues. Germline values: CDR1 SGDLS, CDR2 YYNGEE. Full variable domain (missing parts from reference TRBV9 and TRBJ2-1): DSGVTQTPKHLITATGQRVTLRCSPRSGDLSVYWYQQSLDQGLQFLIQYYNGEERAKGNILERFSAQQFPDLHSELNLSSLELGDSALYFCASRPGGGSHEQFFGPGTRLTVL.

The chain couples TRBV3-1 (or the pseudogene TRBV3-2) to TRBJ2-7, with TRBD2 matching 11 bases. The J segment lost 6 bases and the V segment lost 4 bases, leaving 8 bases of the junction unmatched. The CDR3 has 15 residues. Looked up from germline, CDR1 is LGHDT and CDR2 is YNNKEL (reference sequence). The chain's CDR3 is CASSLFAGTSGEQYF. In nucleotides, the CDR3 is TGTGCCAGCAGCCTCTTTGCCGGGACTAGCGGCGAGCAGTACTTC.

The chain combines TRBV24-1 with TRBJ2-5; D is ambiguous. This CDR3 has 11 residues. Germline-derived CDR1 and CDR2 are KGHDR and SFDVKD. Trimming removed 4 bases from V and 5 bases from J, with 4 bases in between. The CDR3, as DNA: TGTGCCACCAGTGAGTCGGAGACCCAGTACTTC. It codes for CATSESETQYF.

The CDR3 region is CASSFKPGQGLSGANVLTF. As DNA, the CDR3 is TGTGCCAGCTCATTTAAACCGGGACAGGGCCTCTCTGGGGCCAACGTCCTGACTTTC. The chain has TRBV2 and TRBJ2-6; 9 nucleotides match TRBD1. From germline, CDR1 is SNHLY and CDR2 FYNNEI. The CDR3 contains 19 residues. J was trimmed by 0 bases and V by 8 bases; bases with no gene match: 14. Full variable domain (missing parts from reference TRBV2 and TRBJ2-6): EPEVTQTPSHQVTQMGQEVILRCVPISNHLYFYWYRQILGQKVEFLVSFYNNEISEKSEIFDDQFSVERPDGSNFTLKIRSTKLEDSAMYFCASSFKPGQGLSGANVLTFGAGSRLTVL.

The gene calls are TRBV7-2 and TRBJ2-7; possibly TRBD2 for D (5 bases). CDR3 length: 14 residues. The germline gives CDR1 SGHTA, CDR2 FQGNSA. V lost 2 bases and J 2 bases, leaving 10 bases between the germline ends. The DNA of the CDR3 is TGTGCCAGCAGCTTAATGGAGGTAGCCTACGAGCAGTACTTC. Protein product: CASSLMEVAYEQYF.

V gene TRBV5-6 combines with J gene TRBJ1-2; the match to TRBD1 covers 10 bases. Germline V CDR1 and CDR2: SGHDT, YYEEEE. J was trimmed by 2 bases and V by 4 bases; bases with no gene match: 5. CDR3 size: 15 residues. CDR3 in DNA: TGTGCCAGCAGCAAACGGACAGGGGGGAACTATGGCTACACCTTC. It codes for CASSKRTGGNYGYTF.

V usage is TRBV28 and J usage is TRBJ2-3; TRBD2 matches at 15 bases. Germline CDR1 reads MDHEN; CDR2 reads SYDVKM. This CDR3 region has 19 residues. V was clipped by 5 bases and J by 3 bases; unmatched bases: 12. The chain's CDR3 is CASSSTGTSGGFGTDTQYF. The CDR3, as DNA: TGTGCCAGCAGTAGTACTGGGACTAGCGGGGGGTTCGGTACAGATACGCAGTATTTT.

The CDR3 is CASSRGRGLIYEQYF. In DNA, the CDR3 is TGTGCCAGTAGTCGGGGCAGGGGGCTTATCTACGAGCAGTACTTC. V is TRBV19 and J is TRBJ2-7; TRBD1 aligns across 8 bases. The CDR3 extends over 15 amino acids. Trimming cost V 5 bases and J 3 bases; bases outside gene matches: 9. Germline values: CDR1 LNHDA, CDR2 SQIVND (reference sequence).

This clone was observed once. Here the CDR3 reads CASSQGGSSGYTF. CDR3 nucleotides: TGCGCCAGCAGCCAGGGGGGTAGCTCGGGCTACACCTTC. The rearrangement links TRBV5-1 to TRBJ1-2, with 7 positions matching TRBD1. The CDR3 consists of 13 residues. Germline V gene lookup returns CDR1 SGHRS and CDR2 YFSETQ. With 4 bases clipped from V and 8 bases from J, the junction kept 8 bases outside the gene matches. Full variable domain (missing parts from reference TRBV5-1 and TRBJ1-2): KAGVTQTPRYLIKTRGQQVTLSCSPISGHRSVSWYQQTPGQGLQFLFEYFSETQRNKGNFPGRFSGRQFSNSRSEMNVSTLELGDSALYLCASSQGGSSGYTFGSGTRLTVV.

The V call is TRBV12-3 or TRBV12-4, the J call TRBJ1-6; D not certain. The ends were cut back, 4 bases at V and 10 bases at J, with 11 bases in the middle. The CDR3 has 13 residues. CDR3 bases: TGTGCCAGCAGTTCCCGGGCGGGATCACCCCTCCACTTT. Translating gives CASSSRAGSPLHF.

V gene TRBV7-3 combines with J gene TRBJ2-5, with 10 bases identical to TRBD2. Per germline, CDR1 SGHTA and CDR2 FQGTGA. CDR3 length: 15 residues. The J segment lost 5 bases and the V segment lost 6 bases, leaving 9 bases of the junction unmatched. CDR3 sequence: CASRFKRGGKETQYF. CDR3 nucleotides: TGTGCCAGCAGGTTTAAGCGGGGGGGCAAGGAGACCCAGTACTTC.

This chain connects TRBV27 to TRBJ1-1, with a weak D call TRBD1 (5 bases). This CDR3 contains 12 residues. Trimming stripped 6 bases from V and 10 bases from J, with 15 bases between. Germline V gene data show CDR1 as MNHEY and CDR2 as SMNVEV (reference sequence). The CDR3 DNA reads TGTGCCAGCAGCCATAGGGGCGGCGGAGCTTTCTTT. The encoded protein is CASSHRGGGAFF.

CDR3 sequence: CATSRTGDSNQPQHF. In nucleotides, the CDR3 is TGTGCCACCAGCAGGACAGGGGACAGCAATCAGCCCCAGCATTTT. The chain combines TRBV15 with TRBJ1-5; 8 bases line up with TRBD1. V shed 3 bases and J 1 base; nucleotides not matched to a gene: 2. The CDR3 covers 15 residues. Germline V gene sequence: CDR1 LNHNV, CDR2 YYDKDF (reference sequence).